The present TCR beta chain was sequenced within a study of T-cell memory formation after mild COVID-19. Overall study context: The TCR clusters were mostly specific to one donor. Overall study findings and caveats: Contracting clones, day 15 to 85, had balanced CD4/CD8, and later expanders favored CD4+. Pre-infection memory showed some responding clones, and this suggested that cross-reactive memory joined. What remained unconfirmed was the SARS-CoV-2 specificity of second-wave clones peaking on day 37.

In this sample, this clonotype turned up a few times. Its antigen is currently unknown. Germline V gene sequence: CDR1 MNHEY, CDR2 SVGEGT. This CDR3 is built from 11 residues. V was shortened by 8 bases and J by 4 bases, with 8 bases between the two germline ends. TCRdb reprocessed the 5' RACE reads with MiXCR, giving one entry per CDR3 protein. This sample carries hundreds of thousands of distinct CDR3 sequences, roughly 15% of them seen once, and the ten largest clones take about a fifth. The TCR originated in a man in his late teens or twenties who had mild COVID-19 (a few samples of this study predate the infection). Cell type and time point are not known. The chain employs TRBV6-2 or TRBV6-3 and TRBJ1-2, with no clear D. The specimen sequenced was PBMCs or a T cell subset sorted from them (not recorded which). CDR3 DNA: TGTGCCAGCGCGACGGTCTATGGCTACACCTTC. Translation: CASATVYGYTF.